This T cell receptor (beta chain) derives from a study of CD8 T cells in ankylosing spondylitis. As regards this clonotype: Its antigen is unidentified.

V lost 4 bases to trimming and J lost 8 bases; unmatched junction nucleotides: 7. Germline V gene data show CDR1 as SGHRS and CDR2 as YFSETQ. This CDR3 has 13 amino acids. Broader study findings: In the blood and synovial fluid of reactive arthritis, some motif variants had been previously reported. Significantly higher representation of disease-linked clones was reported for matched ankylosing spondylitis synovial fluid. Ankylosing spondylitis blood appeared to carry a characteristic TCR beta motif of several highly homologous variants.

Quantitative 5'-RACE with molecular barcodes produced the TCR beta libraries. MiXCR was run by TCRdb on the 5' RACE reads, yielding one entry per CDR3 protein. The sample shows about 64,000 distinct CDR3 sequences, 6.2% of them seen only once. Sequencing was performed on synovial fluid, either unsorted or a sorted T cell fraction (not recorded which). The chain combines TRBV5-1 with TRBJ1-2; 8 bases align to TRBD1. This clonotype originated in a male donor with ankylosing spondylitis. Written as DNA, the CDR3 is TGCGCCAGCAGCATCTCGGACAGGGTCGGCTACACCTTC. This sequence encodes CASSISDRVGYTF. Complete variable domain (other parts from reference TRBV5-1 and TRBJ1-2): KAGVTQTPRYLIKTRGQQVTLSCSPISGHRSVSWYQQTPGQGLQFLFEYFSETQRNKGNFPGRFSGRQFSNSRSEMNVSTLELGDSALYLCASSISDRVGYTFGSGTRLTVV.